This T cell receptor beta chain derives from a study of beta chain features in type 1 diabetes (dated by TCRdb to about 2018). For the wider study: Mean age, gender distribution, total cell number and subset yield were not different between patients and healthy donors. In the study, recently diagnosed type 1 diabetes patients and matched healthy donors were compared on the TCRB repertoires of their sorted circulating CD4+ T cell subsets. Regulatory and stem cell-like memory subsets were isolated from only 8 patients and roughly 8 healthy donors, whereas naive and central memory subsets came from all 30 or so donors. Across all samples, fewer than 130 million sorted cells were examined, and cell number per subset correlated strongly with RNA yield. Overall study results and their limits: Type 1 diabetes patients showed a moderate but significant shortening of TCRB CDR3 length in all four CD4+ subsets. Because cDNA rather than genomic DNA was sequenced, highly expressing activated cells could have been over-represented, although no difference in activation and CD3 levels was found between groups. HLA sub-analyses involved small numbers of individuals, so any influence of HLA type on TCRB rearrangement remained unresolved. Shorter templates might have been favored by PCR, but patient and control samples were amplified and corrected together, so both groups would have been affected equally by any skew. Naive, central memory and regulatory TCRB repertoires appeared more similar among patients than among healthy donors. Patients with type 1 diabetes made fewer insertions and deleted more nucleotides at VDJ recombination sites, implying thymic rearrangement abnormalities.

The High Capacity cDNA Reverse Transcription Kit was used to reverse transcribe all of the isolated RNA, meaning that expressed TCRB transcripts were what got sequenced. Deep immunoSEQ sequencing was performed on naive, central memory and regulatory T cell samples, with an average of roughly 3.5 million total reads per sample. After sorted cells were lysed in RLT buffer, RNA was extracted with DNase-treated RNeasy Micro or Mini kits, with the choice depending on cell number. Each cell subset was processed separately to prevent cross-contamination, with patient and healthy donor samples processed together. The immunoSEQ multiplex PCR was used to amplify TCRB sequences from cDNA, generating 87-bp fragments that spanned the CDR3 region. Sequencing of the amplicons was performed on the Illumina HiSeq platform. The published analysis was carried out like this. Synthetic template baselines were used to correct PCR bias computationally, reads within Hamming distance 2 were collapsed, and singletons that could not be merged were discarded. Reads were aligned to IMGT to assign V, D and J genes, CDR3 length, and insertions or deletions at six rearrangement sites. Clonotype counts were normalized to sorted cell number within each subset before computing true diversity and Gini coefficients with the tcR R package. The overlap coefficient, calculated on TCRB nucleotide sequences, was used to quantify repertoire sharing. This immuneACCESS table, as held by TCRdb, lists in-frame sequences with V and J called but not all clones. Of the missing ones, under half trace to an unresolved V gene in checked studies; the others have no known cause. V, J and clone size derive from that table, while D and trimming were established from the DNA sequence. Across this sample there are tens of thousands of clones, with 59% seen only once. The leading ten clones occupy roughly 2% of the sample.

The CDR3 holds 13 amino acids from the cysteine to the phenylalanine. This entry keeps only the CDR3 DNA: 39 bases, framed from base 1. Taken from the germline V gene, the CDR1 and CDR2 loops are LGHNA and YNFKEQ. For this chain, trimming is 0 bases at the V end and 15 bases at the J end, and the number of junction bases without a gene match is 4. From each donor, a single peripheral blood sample of 100 to 150 mL on average was drawn into heparinised tubes. Using a panel that included CD45RO, CCR7, CD25, CD127, CD95 and CD27, naive, central memory, regulatory and stem cell-like memory CD4+ T cells were sorted on a BD FACSAria II. A purity above 98% was achieved for all sorted populations. PBMCs were separated immediately by Lymphoprep density gradient centrifugation and were stained directly, without being cultured. So that batch effects would be minimized, each experiment stained and sorted samples in pairs, pairing one healthy donor with one patient.

This clone was seen more than once but under ten times. Its binding antigen is unknown. Per-base qualities were not stored, and no clone one base away is much larger. The sequencing sample was made of Tregs from blood. Taken with the paper, the label for cell subset or site translates to: regulatory CD4+ T cells. This receptor was identified in a young woman in good health. This sequence uses TRBV4-2 and TRBJ2-1; 11 bases in between match TRBD2. The nucleotide sequence is TGTGCCAGCAGCCAAGATAGCGGGAGGGCAAGGTTCTTC. It encodes CASSQDSGRARFF.